These 26 T cell receptor beta chains originate from one sample sequenced in a study of T-cell reconstitution after alpha-beta-depleted transplantation in children. Using unique molecular identifiers, the investigators prepared the TCRbeta library. TCRdb called the PCR reads again in MiXCR, with one record for every CDR3 protein. The table includes 800,000 to 1,000,000 distinct CDR3 sequences, roughly 29% detected once. The sequencing used PBMCs, mostly from graft donor cells, collected 360 days after TCRalphabeta/CD19-depleted stem cell transplant. These receptor sequences come from a boy less than two years old who had a stem cell transplant for SCID, so the T cells may come from the graft donor.

The table lists this clonotype with a few counts. V is TRBV19 and J is TRBJ1-5; TRBD1 is a possible D gene (6 bases). This CDR3 contains 15 residues. Trimming removed 9 bases from V and 2 bases from J, with 17 bases in between. CDR1 is LNHDA, CDR2 SQIVND, per germline (reference sequence). The CDR3 is CASWAGAWGNQPQHF. CDR3 DNA: TGTGCCAGCTGGGCAGGGGCTTGGGGCAATCAGCCCCAGCATTTT. The full variable domain, its missing parts supplied by reference TRBV19 and TRBJ1-5, is DGGITQSPKYLFRKEGQNVTLSCEQNLNHDAMYWYRQDPGQGLRLIYYSQIVNDFQKGDIAEGYSVSREKKESFPLTVTSAQKNPTAFYLCASWAGAWGNQPQHFGDGTRLSIL.

This clonotype has a single count. This chain links TRBV5-1 with TRBJ1-3, with D possibly TRBD1 on 5 matching bases. The CDR3 runs 16 residues. Germline V gene lookup returns CDR1 SGHRS and CDR2 YFSETQ. V lost 0 bases and J 1 base, leaving 11 bases between the germline ends. CDR3 protein: CASSLDLQVSGNTIYF. DNA for the CDR3: TGCGCCAGCAGCTTGGACTTACAGGTTTCTGGAAACACCATATATTTT.

The rearrangement joins TRBV12-3 or TRBV12-4 to TRBJ2-7, with TRBD2 as a possible D gene (6 bases). V was clipped by 5 bases and J by 4 bases, with 12 bases between them. The CDR3 totals 13 residues. CDR3 nucleotide sequence: TGTGCCAGCAGTACGAATCGGGGGTACGAGCAGTACTTC. Amino acid sequence: CASSTNRGYEQYF.

The chain is built from TRBV5-5 and TRBJ1-1; 8 bases line up with TRBD1. The V gene's germline CDR1 is SGHKS and CDR2 YYEKEE (reference sequence). V was pared by 1 base and J by 0 bases, with 11 bases of the junction left unmatched. CDR3 length: 18 amino acids. CDR3 nucleotide sequence: TGTGCCAGCAGCTTGAGCTTCGTGACAGGGGCTTTGAACACTGAAGCTTTCTTT. Translated, it gives CASSLSFVTGALNTEAFF. Supplemented by reference TRBV5-5 and TRBJ1-1, the full variable domain reads DAGVTQSPTHLIKTRGQQVTLRCSPISGHKSVSWYQQVLGQGPQFIFQYYEKEERGRGNFPDRFSARQFPNYSSELNVNALLLGDSALYLCASSLSFVTGALNTEAFFGQGTRLTVV.

This chain links TRBV20-1 with TRBJ2-7, with D perhaps assigned TRBD1 or TRBD2 (5 bases each). The CDR3 spans 12 residues. Germline V gene lookup returns CDR1 DFQATT and CDR2 SNEGSKA (reference sequence). Trimming stripped 6 bases from V and 3 bases from J, with 12 bases between. The CDR3 spells CSAGVSIYEQYF. CDR3 nucleotides: TGCAGTGCGGGGGTCTCAATCTACGAGCAGTACTTC.

J is TRBJ1-3 and V is TRBV6-5; D possibly corresponds to TRBD1 (5 bases). Looked up from germline, CDR1 is MNHEY and CDR2 is SVGAGI. This CDR3 is built from 15 residues. The V end lost 2 bases, the J end lost 8 bases, and 16 bases lay between the germline ends. The CDR3 DNA is TGTGCCAGCAGTTACGGGACTCTCTCTGGGGACACCATATATTTT. It codes for CASSYGTLSGDTIYF.

The chain has TRBV7-2 and TRBJ1-5; D is ambiguous. Germline CDR1 and CDR2: SGHTA and FQGNSA. CDR3 length equals 12 residues. The V and J ends lost 5 bases and 7 bases respectively, with 9 bases between them. In DNA, the CDR3 is TGTGCCAGCAGCCCCTTTGGGCAGCCCCAGCATTTT. Translating it yields CASSPFGQPQHF. Combining the CDR3 with reference TRBV7-2 and TRBJ1-5 gives the whole variable domain GAGVSQSPSNKVTEKGKDVELRCDPISGHTALYWYRQSLGQGLEFLIYFQGNSAPDKSGLPSDRFSAERTGGSVSTLTIQRTQQEDSAVYLCASSPFGQPQHFGDGTRLSIL.

This chain connects TRBV6-6 to TRBJ1-1; weak D call: TRBD1 (5 bases). There are 13 residues in the CDR3. V was trimmed by 8 bases and J by 0 bases, leaving 10 bases between them. Germline assignment: CDR1 MNHNY and CDR2 SVGAGI (reference sequence). CDR3 in DNA: TGTGCCAGCCGGGGACTTCTGAACACTGAAGCTTTCTTT. This codes for CASRGLLNTEAFF.

This clonotype was counted between two and nine times. The chain couples TRBV29-1 to TRBJ2-7; D unclear. The CDR3 covers 13 residues. V dropped 1 base and J dropped 0 bases, with 7 bases sitting between them. In germline, CDR1 is SQVTM, CDR2 ANQGSEA. The CDR3 loop is CSVEGKSSYEQYF. As DNA, the CDR3 is TGCAGCGTTGAAGGCAAGAGCTCCTACGAGCAGTACTTC.

This clonotype turned up a few times. The genes are TRBV12-3 or TRBV12-4 and TRBJ2-7; 9 nucleotides agree with TRBD1. The trim removed 4 bases at V and 5 bases at J, leaving 6 bases unmatched. CDR3 length: 14 residues. The CDR3 spells CASSSWDRVHEQYF. In nucleotides, the CDR3 is TGTGCCAGCAGTTCCTGGGACAGGGTCCACGAGCAGTACTTC.

This clonotype has just a few counts. This chain joins TRBV10-3 and TRBJ2-3; 7 bases fit TRBD1. Trimming at V came to 6 bases and at J to 6 bases, leaving 6 bases not matched to a gene. The CDR3 contains 13 residues. In germline, CDR1 is ENHRY, CDR2 SYGVKD. CDR3 nucleotides: TGTGCCATCAGGTCCCAGGGGGTCGATACGCAGTATTTT. Encoded protein: CAIRSQGVDTQYF.

This clonotype was picked up a small number of times. The rearrangement joins TRBV7-7 to TRBJ2-1; D remains unclear. The CDR3 has 17 amino acids. V was clipped by 5 bases and J by 0 bases, with 17 bases between them. Germline V gene sequence: CDR1 SSHAT, CDR2 FNYEAQ (reference sequence). This chain's CDR3 is CASSRTAHSASYNEQFF. CDR3 coding DNA: TGTGCCAGCAGCCGTACCGCGCACAGCGCCTCCTACAATGAGCAGTTCTTC.

This clonotype was found a few times. The V and J genes are TRBV28 and TRBJ2-2; D possibly corresponds to TRBD1 (6 bases). Germline CDR1 is MDHEN and CDR2 is SYDVKM. Between the trimmed V and J ends, which lost 4 bases and 6 bases, there was a span of 18 bases. The CDR3 totals 16 residues. CDR3 loop: CASSSGQLGGPGELFF. The CDR3 DNA reads TGTGCCAGCAGTTCGGGACAACTTGGCGGGCCCGGGGAGCTGTTTTTT.

The V call is TRBV6-2 or TRBV6-3, the J call TRBJ2-1; D tentatively fits TRBD1 or TRBD2 (6 bases each). The CDR3 runs to 15 residues. Germline values: CDR1 MNHEY, CDR2 SVGEGT. The V end was cut by 0 bases, the J end by 6 bases, with 12 bases between. The CDR3 spells CASSYSGGQLNEQFF. CDR3 DNA sequence: TGTGCCAGCAGTTACTCGGGGGGCCAGCTCAATGAGCAGTTCTTC.

V gene TRBV7-2 combines with J gene TRBJ2-3; the D is unclear. Germline CDR1 SGHTA, CDR2 FQGNSA. CDR3 length: 15 amino acids. The V gene lost 5 bases and the J gene lost 1 base, with 13 bases spanning the gap. The CDR3 sequence is CASSQRTPRTDTQYF. Written as DNA, the CDR3 is TGTGCCAGCAGCCAACGGACCCCGCGCACAGATACGCAGTATTTT.

This rearrangement joins TRBV20-1 to TRBJ2-7, with D possibly called TRBD1 or TRBD2 (5 bases each). The CDR3 loop spans 12 amino acids. Deletions cut 6 bases from V and 4 bases from J, with 13 bases between. Germline V gene lookup returns CDR1 DFQATT and CDR2 SNEGSKA (reference sequence). CDR3 loop: CSAAVRGYEQYF. As DNA, the CDR3 is TGCAGTGCGGCGGTGAGGGGATACGAGCAGTACTTC.

This chain connects TRBV5-1 to TRBJ2-5; 10 nucleotides line up with TRBD2. V shed 5 bases and J 1 base; nucleotides not matched to a gene: 5. Looked up from germline, CDR1 is SGHRS and CDR2 is YFSETQ. There are 15 residues in the CDR3. The chain's CDR3 is CASRSSGGIQETQYF. The DNA of the CDR3 is TGCGCCAGCAGGTCTAGCGGGGGAATCCAAGAGACCCAGTACTTC.

The chain is built from TRBV7-2 and TRBJ2-4; D possibly corresponds to TRBD1 (6 bases). CDR3 size: 15 residues. V was shortened by 4 bases and J by 0 bases, with 10 bases between the two germline ends. Germline CDR1 SGHTA, CDR2 FQGNSA. This CDR3 is CASSWGPGAKNIQYF. The CDR3 DNA sequence: TGTGCCAGCAGCTGGGGGCCGGGAGCCAAAAACATTCAGTACTTC.

This clonotype was seen more than once but under ten times. This sequence joins TRBV25-1 and TRBJ1-5; 8 bases map to TRBD1. J lost 2 bases, V lost 6 bases, and 6 bases had no gene match. This CDR3 has 15 residues. Germline CDR1 reads MGHDK; CDR2 reads SYGVNS. This chain's CDR3 is CASSGQGGGNQPQHF. The CDR3 coding sequence is TGTGCCAGCAGCGGACAGGGAGGCGGCAATCAGCCCCAGCATTTT.

This chain joins TRBV28 and TRBJ2-7; 11 bases fit TRBD2. The CDR3 totals 14 residues. The junction had 5 bases not matched to a gene; V was cut back by 6 bases and J by 4 bases. Germline CDR1 reads MDHEN; CDR2 reads SYDVKM. CDR3 in DNA: TGTGCCAGCAGAGTAGCGGGGGGGCAGTACGAGCAGTACTTC. It specifies CASRVAGGQYEQYF.

The chain uses TRBV27 and TRBJ1-5; D is unclear. The V end was cut by 5 bases, the J end by 3 bases, with 14 bases between. Germline V lookup: CDR1 MNHEY, CDR2 SMNVEV (reference sequence). The length of the CDR3 is 15 residues. The chain's CDR3 is CASSRILINNQPQHF. The CDR3 DNA reads as TGTGCCAGCAGTCGGATACTAATCAACAATCAGCCCCAGCATTTT.

This clonotype has more than one count but fewer than ten. V and J are TRBV5-1 and TRBJ2-3; D is unresolved. The germline V gene has CDR1 SGHRS and CDR2 YFSETQ. This CDR3 comprises 15 residues. V dropped 4 bases and J dropped 3 bases, with 15 bases sitting between them. CDR3 sequence: CASSSALIGTDTQYF. CDR3 in DNA: TGCGCCAGCAGCAGCGCCCTTATCGGGACAGATACGCAGTATTTT.

The sample holds a few counts of this clonotype. The chain is built from TRBV7-9 and TRBJ2-1, with 8 bases fitting TRBD1. CDR3 length: 14 residues. The ends lost 8 bases at V and 1 base at J; junction bases unmatched: 4. Germline V CDR1 and CDR2: SEHNR, FQNEAQ (reference sequence). CDR3 amino acids: CASGWTGSYNEQFF. In DNA, the CDR3 is TGTGCCAGCGGGTGGACAGGGTCCTACAATGAGCAGTTCTTC. Based on the CDR3 plus reference TRBV7-9 and TRBJ2-1, the full variable domain is DTGVSQNPRHKITKRGQNVTFRCDPISEHNRLYWYRQTLGQGPEFLTYFQNEAQLEKSRLLSDRFSAERPKGSFSTLEIQRTEQGDSAMYLCASGWTGSYNEQFFGPGTRLTVL.

The chain has TRBV12-3 or TRBV12-4 and TRBJ2-7; 9 bases fit TRBD1. The J segment lost 4 bases and the V segment lost 4 bases, leaving 14 bases of the junction unmatched. CDR3 length equals 17 residues. CDR3 loop: CASSSPLGTGWGYEQYF. CDR3 coding DNA: TGTGCCAGCAGTTCCCCTCTTGGGACAGGGTGGGGGTACGAGCAGTACTTC.

This clonotype came up a few times. V usage is TRBV15 and J usage is TRBJ2-6; the D is unclear. V shed 5 bases and J shed 4 bases, with 15 bases lying between them. This CDR3 has 16 amino acids. The germline V gene has CDR1 LNHNV and CDR2 YYDKDF (reference sequence). This chain's CDR3 is CATSGKKGSGANVLTF. CDR3 coding DNA: TGTGCCACCAGCGGAAAAAAGGGTTCCGGGGCCAACGTCCTGACTTTC.

V gene TRBV6-2 or TRBV6-3 combines with J gene TRBJ1-2; no reliable D call. Per the germline V gene, CDR1 is MNHEY and CDR2 is SVGEGT. Trimming shortened V by 3 bases and J by 5 bases, and 10 bases separated the two germline ends. The CDR3 covers 13 residues. The CDR3 nucleotides are TGTGCCAGCAGTTATGGGTTCTCATATGGCTACACCTTC. Amino acid sequence: CASSYGFSYGYTF.